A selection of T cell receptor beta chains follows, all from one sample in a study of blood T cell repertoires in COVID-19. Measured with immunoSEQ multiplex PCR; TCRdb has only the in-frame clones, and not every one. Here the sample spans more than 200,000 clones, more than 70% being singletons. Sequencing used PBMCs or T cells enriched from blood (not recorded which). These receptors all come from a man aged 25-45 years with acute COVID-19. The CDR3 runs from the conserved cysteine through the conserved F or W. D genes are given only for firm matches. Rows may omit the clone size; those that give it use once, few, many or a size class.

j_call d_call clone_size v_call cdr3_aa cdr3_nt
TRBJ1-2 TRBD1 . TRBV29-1 CSVETGGLYGYTF TGCAGCGTTGAAACAGGGGGCCTCTATGGCTACACCTTC
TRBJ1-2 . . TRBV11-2 CASSSSGSPIGYTF TGTGCCAGCAGCTCTTCCGGGAGCCCCATTGGCTACACCTTC
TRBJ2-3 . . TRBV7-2 CASSLARGTLATQYF TGTGCCAGCAGCTTAGCGCGAGGTACCCTCGCCACGCAGTATTTT
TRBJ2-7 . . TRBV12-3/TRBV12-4 CASSLNEGLLKYF TGTGCCAGCAGTTTGAACGAGGGTCTGTTGAAGTACTTC
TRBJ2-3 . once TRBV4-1 CASSQPLDTQYF TGCGCCAGCAGCCAACCCCTGGATACGCAGTATTTT
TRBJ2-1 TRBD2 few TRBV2 CASSFTSGVLEEQFF TGTGCCAGCAGCTTCACTAGCGGGGTCCTAGAAGAGCAGTTCTTC
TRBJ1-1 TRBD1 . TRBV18 CASSPPNRGGTEAFF TGTGCCAGCTCACCACCCAACAGGGGAGGTACTGAAGCTTTCTTT
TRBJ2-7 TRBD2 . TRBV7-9 CASFGTSGGRDLPYEQYF TGTGCCAGCTTCGGGACTAGCGGGGGGCGCGACCTCCCCTACGAGCAGTACTTC
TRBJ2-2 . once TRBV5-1 CASRLAMNTGELFF TGCGCCAGCCGATTAGCGATGAACACCGGGGAGCTGTTTTTT
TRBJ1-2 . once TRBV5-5 CASTLGTTTGYTF TGTGCCAGCACCTTAGGGACTACTACTGGCTACACCTTC
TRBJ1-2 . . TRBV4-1 CASSHPPRGEVGYTF TGCGCCAGCAGCCATCCCCCCAGGGGCGAGGTTGGCTACACCTTC
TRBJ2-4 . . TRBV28 CASIGSGGTNIQYF TGTGCCAGCATCGGGTCAGGGGGGACAAACATTCAGTACTTC
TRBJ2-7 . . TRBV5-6 CASSLGGTYEQYF TGTGCCAGCAGCTTGGGCGGAACCTACGAGCAGTACTTC
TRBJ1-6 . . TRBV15 CATSRDGGLDSPLHF TGTGCCACCAGCAGAGACGGGGGGTTGGATTCACCCCTCCACTTT
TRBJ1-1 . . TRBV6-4 CASSDGRGAFF TGTGCCAGCAGTGACGGGAGAGGAGCTTTCTTT
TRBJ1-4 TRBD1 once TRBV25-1 CASSEQGQGDEKLFF TGTGCCAGCAGTGAACAAGGACAGGGGGATGAAAAACTGTTTTTT
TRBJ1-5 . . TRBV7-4 CASSFYRALNQPQHF TGTGCCAGCAGCTTCTACAGGGCGCTGAATCAGCCCCAGCATTTT
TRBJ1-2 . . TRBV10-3 CAIREGGATNYGYTF TGTGCCATCAGGGAAGGAGGGGCCACCAACTATGGCTACACCTTC
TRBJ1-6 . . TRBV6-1 CASSEGRGYNSPLHF TGTGCCAGCAGTGAGGGGAGGGGCTATAATTCACCCCTCCACTTT
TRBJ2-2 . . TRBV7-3 CASRLNPGYTGELFF TGTGCCAGCAGACTTAATCCGGGGTACACCGGGGAGCTGTTTTTT
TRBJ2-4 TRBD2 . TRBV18 CASSPGLAGLLAKNIQYF TGTGCCAGCTCACCAGGACTAGCGGGGCTGCTAGCCAAAAACATTCAGTACTTC
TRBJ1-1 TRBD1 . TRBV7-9 CASSVGTDQAEAFF TGTGCCAGCAGTGTCGGGACAGATCAGGCTGAAGCTTTCTTT
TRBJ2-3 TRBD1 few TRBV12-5 CASGLGTGDRDTQYF TGTGCTAGTGGTTTGGGGACAGGGGACCGGGATACGCAGTATTTT
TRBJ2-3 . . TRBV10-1 CASSPVLADTQYF TGCGCCAGCAGCCCGGTTCTCGCAGATACGCAGTATTTT
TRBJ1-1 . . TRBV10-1 CASSDIRGDEAFF TGCGCCAGCAGTGACATTCGGGGGGATGAAGCTTTCTTT
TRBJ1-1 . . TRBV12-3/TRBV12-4 CASSLRGGAEAFF TGTGCCAGCAGTTTACGGGGGGGGGCTGAAGCTTTCTTT
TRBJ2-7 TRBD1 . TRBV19 CASSGGQVSYEQYF TGTGCCAGTAGTGGAGGACAGGTCTCCTACGAGCAGTACTTC
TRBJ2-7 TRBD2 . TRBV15 CATSRDLAVSYEQYF TGTGCCACCAGCAGAGATCTAGCGGTTTCCTACGAGCAGTACTTC
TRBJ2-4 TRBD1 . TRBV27 CASSLRTGGTKNIQYF TGTGCCAGCAGTCTTCGGACAGGTGGAACCAAAAACATTCAGTACTTC
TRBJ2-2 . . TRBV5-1 CASSTGQEGTGELFF TGCGCCAGCAGCACCGGACAGGAGGGCACCGGGGAGCTGTTTTTT
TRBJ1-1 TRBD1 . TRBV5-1 CASSLGQGMNTEAFF TGCGCCAGCAGCTTGGGACAGGGCATGAACACTGAAGCTTTCTTT
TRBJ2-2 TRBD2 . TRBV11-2 CASSSTSGGTGELFF TGTGCCAGCAGCTCCACTAGCGGTGGGACCGGGGAGCTGTTTTTT
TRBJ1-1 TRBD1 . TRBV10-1 CASSDPGTGNEAFF TGCGCCAGCAGTGATCCCGGGACAGGGAATGAAGCTTTCTTT
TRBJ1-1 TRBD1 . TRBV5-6 CASSLGQGALRTEAFF TGTGCCAGCAGCTTGGGTCAGGGGGCCTTGAGGACTGAAGCTTTCTTT
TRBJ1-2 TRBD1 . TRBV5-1 CASRRTGSGHGYTF TGCGCCAGCAGACGGACAGGGTCAGGGCATGGCTACACCTTC
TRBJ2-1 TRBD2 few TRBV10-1 CASSRTGGPQNEQFF TGCGCCAGCAGTAGAACGGGGGGGCCGCAAAATGAGCAGTTCTTC
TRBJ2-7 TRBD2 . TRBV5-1 CASSSGLAGVPYEQYF TGCGCCAGCAGCTCAGGACTAGCGGGGGTCCCCTACGAGCAGTACTTC
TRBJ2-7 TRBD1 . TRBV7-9 CASSYRQGPYEQYF TGTGCCAGCAGCTATAGACAGGGCCCCTACGAGCAGTACTTC
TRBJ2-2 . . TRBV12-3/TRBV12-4 CASTLVGAGELFF TGTGCCAGTACCTTAGTGGGAGCCGGGGAGCTGTTTTTT
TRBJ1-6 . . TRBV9 CASSATVESSPLHF TGTGCCAGCAGCGCGACCGTGGAGAGTTCACCCCTCCACTTT
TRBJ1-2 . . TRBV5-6 CASSPDDRRRGYTF TGTGCCAGCAGCCCGGACGACAGGCGACGGGGCTACACCTTC
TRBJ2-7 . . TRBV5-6 CASSLAGGASYEQYF TGTGCCAGCAGCTTGGCGGGGGGCGCCTCCTACGAGCAGTACTTC
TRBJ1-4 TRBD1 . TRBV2 CASNRGTNEKLFF TGTGCCAGCAACAGGGGGACTAATGAAAAACTGTTTTTT
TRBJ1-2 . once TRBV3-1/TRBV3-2 CASSQGVSGGYTF TGTGCCAGCAGCCAAGGAGTGTCAGGCGGCTACACCTTC
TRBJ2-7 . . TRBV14 CASSQDLVGLEQYF TGTGCCAGCAGCCAAGATCTTGTCGGTTTAGAGCAGTACTTC
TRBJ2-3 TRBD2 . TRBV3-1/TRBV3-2 CASSRSASGGRSTQYF TGTGCCAGCAGCCGCTCCGCTAGCGGGGGGCGTAGTACGCAGTATTTT
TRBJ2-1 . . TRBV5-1 CASSWTRGNEQFF TGCGCCAGCAGCTGGACAAGGGGGAATGAGCAGTTCTTC